This entry lists 20 T cell receptor beta chains sequenced from one sample in a study of blood T cell repertoires in COVID-19. Profiling relied on immunoSEQ multiplex PCR, and the TCRdb table lists in-frame clones only, not all of them. Here the sample spans a few hundred thousand clones, roughly 90% being singletons. The specimen sequenced was peripheral blood. The receptor source for this set is a human donor in a cohort sampled during active COVID-19.

In DNA form, the CDR3 reads TGTGCCAGTAGTACGGGGGAGACCCAGTACTTC. Amino acids: CASSTGETQYF. The rearrangement joins TRBV19 to TRBJ2-5; D may be TRBD2 (5 bases). Germline lookup yields CDR1 LNHDA and CDR2 SQIVND (reference sequence). Trimming cost V 4 bases and J 5 bases, with 5 bases left between them. The CDR3 has 11 residues.

The V call is TRBV7-9, the J call TRBJ2-7, with a weak D call TRBD1 (5 bases). The CDR3 extends over 14 amino acids. Deletions cut 2 bases from V and 0 bases from J, with 8 bases between. CDR1 is SEHNR, CDR2 FQNEAQ, per germline (reference sequence). For the CDR3, the DNA is TGTGCCAGCAGCTTATCGACAGTCTCCTACGAGCAGTACTTC. This encodes CASSLSTVSYEQYF.

This clone has just one count. V usage is TRBV6-5 and J usage is TRBJ1-4, with TRBD1 matching over 7 bases. The J segment lost 7 bases and the V segment lost 6 bases, leaving 11 bases of the junction unmatched. The CDR3 consists of 15 residues. Germline loops: CDR1 MNHEY, CDR2 SVGAGI. DNA for the CDR3: TGTGCCAGCAGGCTCGTACAGGGGCGGGGTGAAAAACTGTTTTTT. Protein: CASRLVQGRGEKLFF.

This chain connects TRBV7-9 to TRBJ2-7, with a weak D call TRBD1 (5 bases). Germline V gene lookup returns CDR1 SEHNR and CDR2 FQNEAQ (reference sequence). V was pared by 4 bases and J by 5 bases, with 12 bases between. The CDR3 contains 13 residues. CDR3 sequence (DNA): TGTGCCAGCAGCTCTCAGGGATTCGACGAGCAGTACTTC. Protein product: CASSSQGFDEQYF.

The chain combines TRBV5-4 with TRBJ1-1; D is unclear. The CDR3 contains 13 residues. The ends were cut back, 3 bases at V and 7 bases at J, with 13 bases in the middle. CDR1 is SGHNT, CDR2 YYREEE, per germline (reference sequence). Here the CDR3 reads CASSYDTDSEAFF. The CDR3 DNA is TGTGCCAGCAGCTACGACACCGATAGTGAAGCTTTCTTT.

The chain is built from TRBV5-5 and TRBJ2-7, with TRBD2 matching 9 bases. Germline-derived CDR1 and CDR2 are SGHKS and YYEKEE (reference sequence). This CDR3 is 15 amino acids long. The V gene end was trimmed by 4 bases and the J gene end by 4 bases; junction bases not matched to a gene: 9. CDR3 protein: CASSQRLAETYEQYF. The CDR3 DNA reads TGTGCCAGCAGCCAAAGACTAGCGGAGACGTACGAGCAGTACTTC.

This clone was seen more than once but under ten times. The chain uses TRBV7-2 and TRBJ1-3; a possible D gene is TRBD1 (5 bases). Trimming shortened V by 5 bases and J by 0 bases, and 11 bases separated the two germline ends. Germline V CDR1 and CDR2: SGHTA, FQGNSA. The CDR3 is 15 residues long. Here the CDR3 DNA reads TGTGCCAGCAGCGAGCGGGGGTTCTCTGGAAACACCATATATTTT. Translation: CASSERGFSGNTIYF.

This clone occurred a few times. The chain uses TRBV12-3 or TRBV12-4 and TRBJ1-5; D might be TRBD1 (6 bases). Trimming cost V 5 bases and J 7 bases, with 12 bases left between them. This CDR3 is 13 amino acids long. In nucleotides, the CDR3 is TGTGCCAGCAGTGTCGGTAGGGGGCAGCCCCAGCATTTT. It translates to CASSVGRGQPQHF.

The CDR3 DNA follows: TGTGCCAGCAGTCAACAGGGGGGTTCTGGCTACACCTTC. This codes for CASSQQGGSGYTF. This chain joins TRBV6-5 and TRBJ1-2, with 8 bases identical to TRBD1. This CDR3 is built from 13 residues. Germline CDR1 and CDR2: MNHEY and SVGAGI. V lost 5 bases and J lost 7; bases outside the gene matches: 6.

The rearrangement uses TRBV7-3 and TRBJ2-1; perhaps TRBD2 as D (6 bases). The CDR3 is 15 amino acids. The germline V and J ends were trimmed by 0 bases and 9 bases, with 15 bases remaining between them. Germline V CDR1 and CDR2: SGHTA, FQGTGA. CDR3 DNA: TGTGCCAGCAGCTTAACATGGGACGGGAGCACTGAGCAGTTCTTC. This gives the protein CASSLTWDGSTEQFF.

The V gene is TRBV6-5, the J gene TRBJ2-7; 10 nucleotides line up with TRBD1. CDR1 and CDR2 from the germline V gene are MNHEY and SVGAGI. The CDR3 consists of 14 residues. V gave up 8 bases and J gave up 6 bases; unmatched junction bases: 10. CDR3 in amino acids: CASGGQGGFTEQYF. CDR3 nucleotide sequence: TGTGCCAGCGGCGGACAGGGGGGATTTACCGAGCAGTACTTC.

The chain joins TRBV4-1 to TRBJ2-7; 9 bases line up with TRBD2. Per the germline V gene, CDR1 is MGHRA and CDR2 is YSYEKL. J lost 5 bases, V lost 0 bases, and 5 bases had no gene match. CDR3 length equals 15 residues. The DNA for the CDR3 is TGCGCCAGCAGCCAAGAAGGGCTAGCGGGGAACGAGCAGTACTTC. Translation: CASSQEGLAGNEQYF.

The V call is TRBV7-2, the J call TRBJ1-5; D might be TRBD1 (5 bases). The germline V and J ends were trimmed by 4 bases and 6 bases, with 16 bases remaining between them. From germline, CDR1 is SGHTA and CDR2 FQGNSA. The CDR3 consists of 15 residues. CDR3 sequence reads: CASSSSGGRGQPQHF. CDR3 DNA sequence: TGTGCCAGCAGCTCATCGGGAGGGAGGGGTCAGCCCCAGCATTTT.

The J gene is TRBJ2-6, the V gene TRBV21-1; the DNA was not used to check the table's D call, TRBD1. TRBV21-1 is labeled a pseudogene. The CDR3 loop spans 20 amino acids. The CDR3 region has the DNA TGTGCCAGCAGCTACGAGAAAGTTCGGGACAGACACTCTGGGGCCAACGTCCTGACTTTC. It encodes CASSYEKVRDRHSGANVLTF.

The chain recombines TRBV14 with TRBJ2-3; TRBD2 aligns across 10 bases. J gave up 0 bases and V 1 base, and 10 bases lay outside the gene matches. The CDR3 has 19 amino acids. CDR1 and CDR2 (germline): SGHDN, FVKESK. As DNA, the CDR3 is TGTGCCAGCAGCCAAGCTAGCGGGAGAGATGCGTTGAGCACAGATACGCAGTATTTT. As protein: CASSQASGRDALSTDTQYF. The entire variable domain, with the rest obtained from reference TRBV14 and TRBJ2-3, is as follows: EAGVTQFPSHSVIEKGQTVTLRCDPISGHDNLYWYRRVMGKEIKFLLHFVKESKQDESGMPNNRFLAERTGGTYSTLKVQPAELEDSGVYFCASSQASGRDALSTDTQYFGPGTRLTVL.

V gene TRBV4-2 combines with J gene TRBJ2-5; 7 bases line up with TRBD2. The length of the CDR3 is 15 residues. Germline CDR1 LGHNA, CDR2 YNFKEQ. Losses at the gene ends were 1 base for V and 5 bases for J; bases not matched to a gene: 7. CDR3 nucleotides: TGTGCCAGCAGCCAAGGGAGCGGGAATAAGGAGACCCAGTACTTC. Its translation is CASSQGSGNKETQYF.

The rearrangement uses TRBV14 and TRBJ1-1; D perhaps matches TRBD1 (6 bases). Per the germline V gene, CDR1 is SGHDN and CDR2 is FVKESK. Trimming cost V 10 bases and J 0 bases, with 15 bases left between them. The CDR3 has 14 amino acids. CDR3 coding DNA: TGTGCCATAAGACGCACAGGGATGAACACTGAAGCTTTCTTT. Translated, it gives CAIRRTGMNTEAFF.

The sample holds a few counts of this clone. The chain couples TRBV15 to TRBJ2-5; D is ambiguous. Germline lookup yields CDR1 LNHNV and CDR2 YYDKDF (reference sequence). V dropped 4 bases and J dropped 1 base, with 7 bases sitting between them. The CDR3 is made up of 13 amino acids. CDR3 in DNA: TGTGCCACCAGCACCTCAGGCCAAGAGACCCAGTACTTC. Encoded protein: CATSTSGQETQYF.

This rearrangement joins TRBV4-2 to TRBJ2-3; 7 bases agree with TRBD2. Trimming took 0 bases from V and 3 from J; bases not matched to a gene: 3. This CDR3 region has 15 residues. Germline CDR1 reads LGHNA; CDR2 reads YNFKEQ. This CDR3 is CASSQDELATDTQYF. The CDR3, as DNA: TGTGCCAGCAGCCAAGATGAACTAGCGACAGATACGCAGTATTTT.

The chain links TRBV7-9 to TRBJ2-7; 9 bases match TRBD1. CDR3 length: 15 residues. V was clipped by 0 bases and J by 6 bases; unmatched bases: 6. CDR1 SEHNR and CDR2 FQNEAQ come from the germline V gene (reference sequence). The CDR3 DNA sequence: TGTGCCAGCAGCTTAGCCGGGACAGGGTCCCGCGAGCAGTACTTC. This encodes CASSLAGTGSREQYF. Based on the CDR3 plus reference TRBV7-9 and TRBJ2-7, the full variable domain is DTGVSQNPRHKITKRGQNVTFRCDPISEHNRLYWYRQTLGQGPEFLTYFQNEAQLEKSRLLSDRFSAERPKGSFSTLEIQRTEQGDSAMYLCASSLAGTGSREQYFGPGTRLTVT.